This T cell receptor beta chain originates from a study of blood T cell repertoires in COVID-19. Whole-study context: PBMCs, B-cell-depleted T cells, or T cells were the source of the cDNA or gDNA that made up the material.

Under the authors' procedure: For nucleated cells, counts were estimated from reference gene primer amplification. Assay used: immunoSEQ multiplex PCR; TCRdb lists only in-frame clones, some missing. V and J calls and clone size follow that table, whereas D and trimming were derived from the DNA. Seen here are 200,000 to 250,000 clones, 70% to 90% observed once, and the top ten hold around 2.8%. V trimming: 5 bases; J trimming: 3 bases; junction bases outside the gene matches: 3. The CDR3 runs 14 residues. Germline V CDR1 and CDR2: LGHDT, YNNKEL (reference sequence). Sequencing input: peripheral blood. The chain links TRBV3-1 (or the pseudogene TRBV3-2) to TRBJ2-7, with TRBD2 matching over 11 bases. The origin of this receptor is a woman under 40 who had recovered from COVID-19. CDR3 region: CASSEGLADYEQYF. The CDR3 nucleotides read TGTGCCAGCAGCGAGGGACTAGCGGACTACGAGCAGTACTTC.